This T cell receptor beta chain is drawn from a study of Ad26.COV2.S vaccination and SARS-CoV-2 variants. Study outcomes and limitations: Vaccinated and placebo-treated recipients had similar non-spike TCR breadth. In vaccinated individuals, spike-specific CD8+ and CD4+ T cell responses reportedly displayed substantial breadth. Spike-specific TCR breadth was greater in vaccine than placebo recipients. In TCR breadth and depth analyses, total T cell responses may have been underestimated.

TCRdb keeps only in-frame clones here, not all; method: immunoSEQ multiplex PCR. The sample lists approximately 90,000 clones, more than 65% occurring once. In the case of this clone: Its antigen is still unknown.

CDR1 MGHRA and CDR2 YSYEKL come from the germline V gene. There are 18 residues in the CDR3. Germline trimming cut 2 bases from V and 0 bases from J; bases unmatched to any gene: 4. The rearrangement links TRBV4-1 to TRBJ2-1; 13 positions match TRBD2. The TCR sequence derives from a human donor who had recovered from COVID-19. Source: peripheral blood, taken after recovery from COVID-19. The CDR3 loop is CASSQLGLAGTSYNEQFF. The CDR3 DNA reads TGCGCCAGCAGCCAACTGGGACTAGCGGGGACCTCCTACAATGAGCAGTTCTTC.